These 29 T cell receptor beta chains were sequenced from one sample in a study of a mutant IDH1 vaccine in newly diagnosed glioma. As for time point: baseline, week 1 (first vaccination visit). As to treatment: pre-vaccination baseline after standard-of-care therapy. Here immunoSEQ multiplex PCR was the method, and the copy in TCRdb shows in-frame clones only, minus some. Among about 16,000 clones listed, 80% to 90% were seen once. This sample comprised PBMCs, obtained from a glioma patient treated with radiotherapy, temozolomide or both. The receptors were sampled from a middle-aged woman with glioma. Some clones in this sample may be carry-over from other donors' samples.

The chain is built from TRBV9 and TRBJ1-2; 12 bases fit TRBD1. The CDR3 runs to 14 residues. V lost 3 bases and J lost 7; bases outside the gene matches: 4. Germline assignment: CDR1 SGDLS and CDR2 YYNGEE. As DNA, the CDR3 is TGTGCCAGCAGCGCCGGGACAGGGGGCCTTGGCTACACCTTC. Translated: CASSAGTGGLGYTF.

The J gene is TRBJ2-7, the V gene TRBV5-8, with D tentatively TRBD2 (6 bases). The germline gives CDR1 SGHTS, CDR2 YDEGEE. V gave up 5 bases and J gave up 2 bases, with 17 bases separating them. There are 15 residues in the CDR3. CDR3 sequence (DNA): TGTGCCAGCAGGGGCGGGACTCAGAACCCCTACGAGCAGTACTTC. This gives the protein CASRGGTQNPYEQYF. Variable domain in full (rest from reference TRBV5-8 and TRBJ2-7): EAGVTQSPTHLIKTRGQQATLRCSPISGHTSVYWYQQALGLGLQFLLWYDEGEERNRGNFPPRFSGRQFPNYSSELNVNALELEDSALYLCASRGGTQNPYEQYFGPGTRLTVT.

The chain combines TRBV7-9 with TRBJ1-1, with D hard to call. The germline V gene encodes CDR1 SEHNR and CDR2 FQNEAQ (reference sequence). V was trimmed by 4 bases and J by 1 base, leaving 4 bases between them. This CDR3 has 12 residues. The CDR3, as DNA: TGTGCCAGCAGCTACGGGAACACTGAAGCTTTCTTT. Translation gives CASSYGNTEAFF.

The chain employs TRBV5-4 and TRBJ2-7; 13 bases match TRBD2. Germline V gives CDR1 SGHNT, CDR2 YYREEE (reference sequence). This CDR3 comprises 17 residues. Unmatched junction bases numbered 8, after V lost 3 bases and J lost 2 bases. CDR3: CASSSRQTSGGAYEQYF. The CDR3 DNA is TGTGCCAGCAGCTCGCGCCAAACTAGCGGGGGGGCCTACGAGCAGTACTTC.

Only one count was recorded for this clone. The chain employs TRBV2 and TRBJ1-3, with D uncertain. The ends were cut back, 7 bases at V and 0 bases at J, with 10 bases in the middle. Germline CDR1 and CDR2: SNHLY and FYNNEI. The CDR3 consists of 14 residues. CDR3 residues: CASKGSLSGNTIYF. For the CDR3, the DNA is TGTGCCAGCAAAGGATCCCTCTCTGGAAACACCATATATTTT. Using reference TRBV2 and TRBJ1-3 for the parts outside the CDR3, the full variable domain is EPEVTQTPSHQVTQMGQEVILRCVPISNHLYFYWYRQILGQKVEFLVSFYNNEISEKSEIFDDQFSVERPDGSNFTLKIRSTKLEDSAMYFCASKGSLSGNTIYFGEGSWLTVV.

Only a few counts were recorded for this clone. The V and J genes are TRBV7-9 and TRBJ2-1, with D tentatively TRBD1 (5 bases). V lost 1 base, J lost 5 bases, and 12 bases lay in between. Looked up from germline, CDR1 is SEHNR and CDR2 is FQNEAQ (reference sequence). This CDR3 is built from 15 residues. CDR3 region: CASSLEMGRDNEQFF. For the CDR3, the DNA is TGTGCCAGCAGCTTAGAGATGGGGCGTGACAATGAGCAGTTCTTC.

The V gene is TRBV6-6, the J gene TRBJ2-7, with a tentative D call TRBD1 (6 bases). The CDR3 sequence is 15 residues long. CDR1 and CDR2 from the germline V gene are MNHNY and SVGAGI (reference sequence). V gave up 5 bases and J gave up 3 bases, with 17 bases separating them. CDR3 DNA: TGTGCCAGCAGTCCCCCCCGGGACAAAGTCTACGAGCAGTACTTC. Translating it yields CASSPPRDKVYEQYF.

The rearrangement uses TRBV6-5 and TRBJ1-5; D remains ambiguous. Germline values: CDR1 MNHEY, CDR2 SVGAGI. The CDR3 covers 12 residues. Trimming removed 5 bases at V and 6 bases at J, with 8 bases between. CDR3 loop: CASSRLGQPQHF. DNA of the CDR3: TGTGCCAGCAGTCGGTTAGGTCAGCCCCAGCATTTT.

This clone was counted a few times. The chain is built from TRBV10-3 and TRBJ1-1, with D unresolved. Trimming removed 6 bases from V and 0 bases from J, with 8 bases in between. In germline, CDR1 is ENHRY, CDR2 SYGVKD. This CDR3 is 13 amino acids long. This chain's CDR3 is CAIRETVNTEAFF. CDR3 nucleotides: TGTGCCATCAGAGAAACAGTGAACACTGAAGCTTTCTTT.

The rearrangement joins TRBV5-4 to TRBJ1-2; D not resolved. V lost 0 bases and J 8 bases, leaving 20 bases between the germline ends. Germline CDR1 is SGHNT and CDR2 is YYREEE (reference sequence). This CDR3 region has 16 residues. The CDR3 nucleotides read TGTGCCAGCAGCTTGGCCGTTCGGAACAGCCCGGGGGGCTACACCTTC. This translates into CASSLAVRNSPGGYTF.

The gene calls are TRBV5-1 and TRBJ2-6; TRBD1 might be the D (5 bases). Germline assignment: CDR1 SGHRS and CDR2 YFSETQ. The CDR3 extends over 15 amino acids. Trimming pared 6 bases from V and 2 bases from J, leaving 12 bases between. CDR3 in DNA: TGCGCCAGCAACAACAAGGGGACTGGGGCCAACGTCCTGACTTTC. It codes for CASNNKGTGANVLTF.

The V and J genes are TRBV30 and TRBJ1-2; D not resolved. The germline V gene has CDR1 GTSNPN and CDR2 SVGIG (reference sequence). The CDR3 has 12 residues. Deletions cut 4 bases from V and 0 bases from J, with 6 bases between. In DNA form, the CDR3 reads TGTGCCTGGATTAAAGCTAACTATGGCTACACCTTC. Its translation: CAWIKANYGYTF.

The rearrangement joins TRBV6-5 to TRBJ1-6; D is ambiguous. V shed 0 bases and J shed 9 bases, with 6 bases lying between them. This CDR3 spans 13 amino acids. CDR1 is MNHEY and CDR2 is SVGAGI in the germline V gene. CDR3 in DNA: TGTGCCAGCAGTTACTCAGGTTTTTCACCCCTCCACTTT. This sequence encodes CASSYSGFSPLHF.

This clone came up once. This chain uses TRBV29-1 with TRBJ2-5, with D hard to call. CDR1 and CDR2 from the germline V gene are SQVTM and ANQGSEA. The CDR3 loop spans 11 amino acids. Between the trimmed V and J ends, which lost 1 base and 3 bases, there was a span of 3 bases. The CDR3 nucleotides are TGCAGCGTTGAAGCGGAAGAGACCCAGTACTTC. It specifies CSVEAEETQYF.

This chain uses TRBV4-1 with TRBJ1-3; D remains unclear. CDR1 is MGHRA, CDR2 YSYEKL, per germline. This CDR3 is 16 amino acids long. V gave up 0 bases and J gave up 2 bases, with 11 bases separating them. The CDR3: CASSQDPGYAGNTIYF. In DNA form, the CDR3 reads TGCGCCAGCAGCCAAGACCCCGGGTACGCTGGAAACACCATATATTTT.

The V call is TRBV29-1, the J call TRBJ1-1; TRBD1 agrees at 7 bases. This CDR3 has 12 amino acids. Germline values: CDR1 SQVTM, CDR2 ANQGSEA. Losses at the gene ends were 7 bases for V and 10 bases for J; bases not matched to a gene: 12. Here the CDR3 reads CSGGQVERGAFF. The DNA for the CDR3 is TGCAGCGGAGGACAGGTCGAGAGGGGAGCTTTCTTT. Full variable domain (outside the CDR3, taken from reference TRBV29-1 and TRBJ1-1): SAVISQKPSRDICQRGTSLTIQCQVDSQVTMMFWYRQQPGQSLTLIATANQGSEATYESGFVIDKFPISRPNLTFSTLTVSNMSPEDSSIYLCSGGQVERGAFFGQGTRLTVV.

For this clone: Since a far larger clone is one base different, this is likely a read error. The CDR3 is CASRPWGQGASYEQYF. CDR3 nucleotide sequence: TGTGCCAGTAGACCCTGGGGACAGGGGGCTTCCTACGAGCAGTACTTC. The chain recombines TRBV19 with TRBJ2-5; 12 bases match TRBD1. Gene TRBJ2-7 matches the end of the DNA better, so the J call may be wrong. The CDR3 runs to 16 residues. From germline, CDR1 is LNHDA and CDR2 SQIVND (reference sequence).

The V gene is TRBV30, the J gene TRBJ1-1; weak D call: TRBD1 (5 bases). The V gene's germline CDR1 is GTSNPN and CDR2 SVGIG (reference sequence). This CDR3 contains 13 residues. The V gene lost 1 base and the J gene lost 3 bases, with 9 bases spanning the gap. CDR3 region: CAWSAQTDTEAFF. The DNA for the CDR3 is TGTGCCTGGAGTGCGCAGACAGACACTGAAGCTTTCTTT.

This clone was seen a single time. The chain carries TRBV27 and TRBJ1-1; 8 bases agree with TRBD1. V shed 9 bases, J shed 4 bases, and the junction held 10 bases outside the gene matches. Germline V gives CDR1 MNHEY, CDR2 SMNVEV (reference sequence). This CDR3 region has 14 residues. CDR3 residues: CASGRTGQVTEAFF. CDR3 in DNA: TGTGCCAGTGGGCGGACAGGGCAAGTCACTGAAGCTTTCTTT.

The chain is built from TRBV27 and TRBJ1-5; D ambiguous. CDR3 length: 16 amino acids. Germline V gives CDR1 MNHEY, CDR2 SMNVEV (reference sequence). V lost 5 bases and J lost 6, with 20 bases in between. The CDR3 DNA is TGTGCCAGCAGTCCGCTGGCAGAGATCCTTGCTCAGCCCCAGCATTTT. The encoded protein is CASSPLAEILAQPQHF.

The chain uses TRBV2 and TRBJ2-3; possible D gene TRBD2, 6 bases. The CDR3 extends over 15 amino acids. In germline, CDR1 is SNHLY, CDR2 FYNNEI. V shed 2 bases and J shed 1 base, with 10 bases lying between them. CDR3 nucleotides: TGTGCCAGCAGTGAAAACGGGAGCGGCACAGATACGCAGTATTTT. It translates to CASSENGSGTDTQYF.

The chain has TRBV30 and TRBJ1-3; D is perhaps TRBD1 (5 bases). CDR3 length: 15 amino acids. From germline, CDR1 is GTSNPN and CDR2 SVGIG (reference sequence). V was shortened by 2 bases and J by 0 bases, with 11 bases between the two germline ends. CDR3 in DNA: TGTGCCTGGAGTTTGGGACGGTACTCTGGAAACACCATATATTTT. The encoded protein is CAWSLGRYSGNTIYF.

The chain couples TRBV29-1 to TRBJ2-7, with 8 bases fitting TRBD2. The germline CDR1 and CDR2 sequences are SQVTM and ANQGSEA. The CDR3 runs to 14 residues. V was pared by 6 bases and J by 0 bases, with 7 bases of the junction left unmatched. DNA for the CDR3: TGCAGCGTCAAATCCGGGGGGGGCTCCTACGAGCAGTACTTC. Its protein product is CSVKSGGGSYEQYF.

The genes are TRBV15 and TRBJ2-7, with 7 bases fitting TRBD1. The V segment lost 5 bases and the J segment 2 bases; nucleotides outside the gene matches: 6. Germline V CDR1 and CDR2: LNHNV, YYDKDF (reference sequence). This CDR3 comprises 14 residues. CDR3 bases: TGTGCCACCAGCCCGGACAGGATCACCTACGAGCAGTACTTC. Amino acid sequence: CATSPDRITYEQYF.

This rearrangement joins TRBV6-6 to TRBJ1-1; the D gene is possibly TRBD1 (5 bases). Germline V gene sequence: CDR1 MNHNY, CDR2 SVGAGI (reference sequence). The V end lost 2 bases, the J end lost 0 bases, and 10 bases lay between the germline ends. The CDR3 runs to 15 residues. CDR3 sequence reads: CASSYEGFMNTEAFF. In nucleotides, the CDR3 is TGTGCCAGCAGTTACGAGGGGTTCATGAACACTGAAGCTTTCTTT.

CDR3 DNA: TGTGCCAGTAGTATTTTGTTGGATGGAAACACCATATATTTT. This translates into CASSILLDGNTIYF. The rearrangement joins TRBV19 to TRBJ1-3; D not resolved. The CDR3 length is 14 residues. In germline, CDR1 is LNHDA, CDR2 SQIVND (reference sequence). V dropped 3 bases and J dropped 3 bases, with 9 bases sitting between them.

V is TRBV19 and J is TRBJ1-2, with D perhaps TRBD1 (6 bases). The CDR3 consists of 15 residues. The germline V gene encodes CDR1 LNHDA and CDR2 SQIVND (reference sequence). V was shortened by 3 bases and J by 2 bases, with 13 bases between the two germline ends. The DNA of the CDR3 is TGTGCCAGTAGTATCCCCAGTAGGGGGAACTATGGCTACACCTTC. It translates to CASSIPSRGNYGYTF.

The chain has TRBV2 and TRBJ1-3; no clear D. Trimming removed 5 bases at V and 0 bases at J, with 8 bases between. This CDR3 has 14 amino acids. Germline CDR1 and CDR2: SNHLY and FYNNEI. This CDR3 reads CASSKSRSGNTIYF. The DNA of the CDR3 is TGTGCCAGCAGTAAGTCCCGCTCTGGAAACACCATATATTTT.

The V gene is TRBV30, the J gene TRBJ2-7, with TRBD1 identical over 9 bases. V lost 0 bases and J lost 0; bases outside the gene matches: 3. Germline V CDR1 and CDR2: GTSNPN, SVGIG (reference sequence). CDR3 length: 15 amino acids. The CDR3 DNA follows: TGTGCCTGGAGTGTCGGGGACAGGGACTCCTACGAGCAGTACTTC. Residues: CAWSVGDRDSYEQYF. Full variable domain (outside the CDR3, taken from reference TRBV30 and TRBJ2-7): SQTIHQWPATLVQPVGSPLSLECTVEGTSNPNLYWYRQAAGRGLQLLFYSVGIGQISSEVPQNLSASRPQDRQFILSSKKLLLSDSGFYLCAWSVGDRDSYEQYFGPGTRLTVT.